These T cell receptor beta chains were read from a single sample in a study of T cell changes during pregnancy in multiple sclerosis. The repertoire was sequenced with immunoSEQ multiplex PCR; TCRdb's copy has only in-frame clones and lacks some. The sample carries tens of thousands of clones, more than 85% recorded once. This sample comprised peripheral blood, obtained before pregnancy. The receptor set was obtained from a female donor with multiple sclerosis, enrolled in a pregnancy study. CDR3s include the opening cysteine and the closing phenylalanine or tryptophan. Fields, in order: J gene, clone size, V gene, D gene, CDR3 protein, CDR3 DNA. A D gene is named only where the DNA matches it firmly. For some rows the clone size is stated as once, few or many, or as a class when expanded; others skip it.

TRBJ1-3 NA TRBV4-3 NA CASSQDSGSSGNTIYF TGCGCCAGCAGCCAAGACTCGGGAAGCTCTGGAAACACCATATATTTT
TRBJ1-2 NA TRBV4-1 TRBD1 CASSQAQGANLGYGYTF TGCGCCAGCAGCCAAGCCCAGGGGGCGAATTTAGGTTATGGCTACACCTTC
TRBJ2-1 NA TRBV19 TRBD2 CASSFGPRGGLNEQFF TGTGCCAGTAGTTTCGGTCCGCGGGGGGGCCTTAATGAGCAGTTCTTC
TRBJ2-1 NA TRBV11-2 TRBD1 CASSTLRGGFSNEQFF TGTGCCAGCAGCACTCTCAGAGGGGGCTTTTCGAATGAGCAGTTCTTC
TRBJ1-1 NA TRBV6-1 NA CASGRQANANTEAFF TGTGCCAGCGGTCGCCAGGCCAATGCGAACACTGAAGCTTTCTTT
TRBJ1-2 NA TRBV19 NA CASSISDSGGYTF TGTGCCAGTAGTATTTCCGATTCGGGGGGCTACACCTTC
TRBJ2-7 NA TRBV7-9 NA CASSLFEVEQYF TGTGCCAGCAGCTTATTTGAGGTCGAGCAGTACTTC
TRBJ1-2 NA TRBV27 NA CASSRHQAKGYGYTF TGTGCCAGCAGTCGACACCAAGCCAAAGGATATGGCTACACCTTC
TRBJ2-5 once TRBV7-9 NA CASSNGEETQYF TGTGCCAGCAGCAACGGGGAGGAGACCCAGTACTTC
TRBJ1-4 NA TRBV18 NA CASSPTGSEGEKLFF TGTGCCAGCTCACCCACAGGGTCCGAAGGCGAAAAACTGTTTTTT
TRBJ2-2 once TRBV2 NA CASPGQKGGELFF TGTGCCAGCCCAGGACAGAAAGGCGGGGAGCTGTTTTTT
TRBJ1-1 once TRBV9 TRBD1 CASSSQGLNTEAFF TGTGCCAGCAGCTCACAGGGGCTTAACACTGAAGCTTTCTTT
TRBJ2-1 NA TRBV28 TRBD2 CASSSSDSGSSSYNEQFF TGTGCCAGCAGTTCCTCCGATAGCGGGTCTAGCTCCTACAATGAGCAGTTCTTC
TRBJ2-1 NA TRBV5-4 TRBD2 CASSLGTSKESNEQFF TGTGCCAGCAGCCTAGGGACTAGCAAGGAGAGCAACGAGCAGTTCTTC
TRBJ1-2 NA TRBV2 NA CASFGGRTNYGYTF TGTGCCAGCTTCGGGGGGCGGACTAACTATGGCTACACCTTC
TRBJ2-7 NA TRBV4-3 NA CASSHGLGQGYEQYF TGCGCCAGCAGCCACGGTTTGGGGCAGGGGTACGAGCAGTACTTC
TRBJ2-7 NA TRBV7-9 TRBD2 CASSSVGGAFYEQYF TGTGCCAGCAGCTCAGTCGGGGGGGCCTTCTACGAGCAGTACTTC
TRBJ2-7 NA TRBV5-1 TRBD2 CASSLRREGTYEQYF TGCGCCAGCAGCTTGAGGCGGGAGGGCACCTACGAGCAGTACTTC